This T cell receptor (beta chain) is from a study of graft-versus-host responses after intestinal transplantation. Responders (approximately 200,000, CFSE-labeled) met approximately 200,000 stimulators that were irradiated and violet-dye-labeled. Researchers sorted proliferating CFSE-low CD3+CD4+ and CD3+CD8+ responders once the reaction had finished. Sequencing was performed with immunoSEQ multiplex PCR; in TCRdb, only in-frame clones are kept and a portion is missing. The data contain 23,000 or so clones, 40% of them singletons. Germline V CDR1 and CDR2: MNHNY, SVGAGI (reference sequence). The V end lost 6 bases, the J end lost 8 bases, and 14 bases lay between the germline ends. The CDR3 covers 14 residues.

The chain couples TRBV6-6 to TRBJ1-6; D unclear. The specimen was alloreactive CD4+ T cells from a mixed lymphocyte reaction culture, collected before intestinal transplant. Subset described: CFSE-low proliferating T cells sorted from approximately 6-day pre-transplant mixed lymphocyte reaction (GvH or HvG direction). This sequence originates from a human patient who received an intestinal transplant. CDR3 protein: CASRPTGSYSPLHF. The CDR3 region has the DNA TGTGCCAGCAGACCCACGGGTTCGTATTCACCCCTCCACTTT.